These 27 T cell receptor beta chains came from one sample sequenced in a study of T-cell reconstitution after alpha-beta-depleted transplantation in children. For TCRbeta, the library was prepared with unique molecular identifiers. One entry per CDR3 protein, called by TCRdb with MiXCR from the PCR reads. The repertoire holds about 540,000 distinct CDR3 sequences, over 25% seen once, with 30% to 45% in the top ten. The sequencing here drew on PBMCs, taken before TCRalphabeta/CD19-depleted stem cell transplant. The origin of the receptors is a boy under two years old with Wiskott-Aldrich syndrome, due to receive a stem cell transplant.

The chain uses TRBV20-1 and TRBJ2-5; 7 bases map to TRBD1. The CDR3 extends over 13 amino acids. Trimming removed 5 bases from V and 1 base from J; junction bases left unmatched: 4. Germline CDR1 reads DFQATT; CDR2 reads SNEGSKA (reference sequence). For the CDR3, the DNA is TGCAGTGCTGGACAGGCCATCCAAGAGACCCAGTACTTC. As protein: CSAGQAIQETQYF.

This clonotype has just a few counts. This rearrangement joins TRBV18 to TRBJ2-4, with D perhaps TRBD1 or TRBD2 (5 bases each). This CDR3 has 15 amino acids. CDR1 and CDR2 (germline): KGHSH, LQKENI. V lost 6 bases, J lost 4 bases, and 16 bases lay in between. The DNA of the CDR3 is TGTGCCAGCTCCCCTAAATCGGGACCGAAAAACATTCAGTACTTC. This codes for CASSPKSGPKNIQYF.

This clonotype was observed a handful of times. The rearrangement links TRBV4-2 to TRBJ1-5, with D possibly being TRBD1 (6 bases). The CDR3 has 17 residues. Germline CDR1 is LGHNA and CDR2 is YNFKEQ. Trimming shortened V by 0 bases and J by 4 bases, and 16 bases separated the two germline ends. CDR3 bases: TGTGCCAGCAGCCAAGATCCCCAGGGGCTCTTGAATCAGCCCCAGCATTTT. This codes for CASSQDPQGLLNQPQHF.

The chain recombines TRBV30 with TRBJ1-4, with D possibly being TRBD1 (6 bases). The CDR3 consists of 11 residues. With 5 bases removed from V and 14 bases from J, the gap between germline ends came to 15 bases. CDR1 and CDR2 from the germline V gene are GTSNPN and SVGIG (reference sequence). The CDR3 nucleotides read TGTGCCTGGGGGACCGGGACATCCCTGTTTTTT. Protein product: CAWGTGTSLFF.

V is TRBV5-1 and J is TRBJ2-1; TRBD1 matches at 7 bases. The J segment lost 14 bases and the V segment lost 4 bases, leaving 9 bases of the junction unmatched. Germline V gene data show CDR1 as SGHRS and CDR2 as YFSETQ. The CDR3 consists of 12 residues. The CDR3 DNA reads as TGCGCCAGCAGCACCGAGGACAGGTTGAAGTTCTTC. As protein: CASSTEDRLKFF.

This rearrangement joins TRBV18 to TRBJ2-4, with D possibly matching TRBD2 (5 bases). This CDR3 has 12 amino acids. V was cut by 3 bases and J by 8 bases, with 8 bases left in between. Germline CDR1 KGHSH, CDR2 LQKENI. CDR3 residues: CASSPYGDIQYF. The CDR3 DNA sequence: TGTGCCAGCTCACCGTACGGGGACATTCAGTACTTC.

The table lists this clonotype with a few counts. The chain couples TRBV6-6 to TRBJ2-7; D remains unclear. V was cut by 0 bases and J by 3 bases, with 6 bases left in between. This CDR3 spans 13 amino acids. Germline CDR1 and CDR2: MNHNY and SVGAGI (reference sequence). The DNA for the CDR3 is TGTGCCAGCAGTTACTCGAAAGGCTACGAGCAGTACTTC. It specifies CASSYSKGYEQYF.

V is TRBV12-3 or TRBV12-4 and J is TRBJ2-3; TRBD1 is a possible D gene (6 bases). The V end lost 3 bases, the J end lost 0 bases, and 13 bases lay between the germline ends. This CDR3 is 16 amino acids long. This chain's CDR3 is CASSFVQGPSTDTQYF. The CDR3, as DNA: TGTGCCAGCAGTTTTGTCCAGGGGCCTAGCACAGATACGCAGTATTTT.

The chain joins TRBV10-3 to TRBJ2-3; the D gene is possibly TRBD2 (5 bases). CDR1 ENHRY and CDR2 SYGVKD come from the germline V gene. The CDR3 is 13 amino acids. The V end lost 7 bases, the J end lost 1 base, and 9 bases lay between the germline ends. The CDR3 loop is CAIMAGGTDTQYF. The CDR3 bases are TGTGCCATCATGGCCGGGGGCACAGATACGCAGTATTTT.

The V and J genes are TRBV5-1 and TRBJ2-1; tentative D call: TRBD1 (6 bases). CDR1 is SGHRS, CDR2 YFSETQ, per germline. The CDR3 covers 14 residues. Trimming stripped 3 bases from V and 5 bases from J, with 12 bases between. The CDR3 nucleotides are TGCGCCAGCAGCTCCTCGGGACACAACAATGAGCAGTTCTTC. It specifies CASSSSGHNNEQFF.

The CDR3 DNA sequence: TGTGCCAGCGCACAGGGATTTACCGGGGAGCTGTTTTTT. This encodes CASAQGFTGELFF. The chain links TRBV6-1 to TRBJ2-2; D is possibly TRBD1 (6 bases). The CDR3 runs to 13 residues. V was shortened by 8 bases and J by 5 bases, with 12 bases between the two germline ends. Germline V CDR1 and CDR2: MNHNS, SASEGT.

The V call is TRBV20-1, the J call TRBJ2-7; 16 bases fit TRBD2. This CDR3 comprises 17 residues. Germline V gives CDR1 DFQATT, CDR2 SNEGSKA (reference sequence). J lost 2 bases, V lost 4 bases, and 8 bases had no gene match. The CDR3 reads CSANKGLAGGPPYEQYF. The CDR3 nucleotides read TGCAGTGCTAACAAGGGACTAGCGGGAGGGCCCCCCTACGAGCAGTACTTC.

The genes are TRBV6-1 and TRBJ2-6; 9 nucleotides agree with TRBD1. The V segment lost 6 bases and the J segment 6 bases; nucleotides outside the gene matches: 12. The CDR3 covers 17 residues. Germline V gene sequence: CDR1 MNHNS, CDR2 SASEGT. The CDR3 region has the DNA TGTGCCAGCAGCCAGCAGGGACAGGGCATATTGGCCAACGTCCTGACTTTC. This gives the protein CASSQQGQGILANVLTF.

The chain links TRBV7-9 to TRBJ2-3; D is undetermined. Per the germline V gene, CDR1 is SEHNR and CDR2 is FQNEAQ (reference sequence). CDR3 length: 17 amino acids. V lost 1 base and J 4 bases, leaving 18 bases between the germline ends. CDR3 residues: CASSLVQPSSWADTQYF. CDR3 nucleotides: TGTGCCAGCAGCTTAGTTCAGCCCTCTAGTTGGGCAGATACGCAGTATTTT.

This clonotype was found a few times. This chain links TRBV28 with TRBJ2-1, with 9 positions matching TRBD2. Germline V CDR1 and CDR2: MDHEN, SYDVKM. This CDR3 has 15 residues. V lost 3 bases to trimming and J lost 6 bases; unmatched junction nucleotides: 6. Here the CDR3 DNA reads TGTGCCAGCAGTTTGGCGGGAGGGCCCCTCAATGAGCAGTTCTTC. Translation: CASSLAGGPLNEQFF.

The CDR3 sequence is CASSVTGTNYEQYF. The CDR3 bases are TGTGCCAGCAGCGTGACCGGGACAAACTACGAGCAGTACTTC. The V and J genes are TRBV9 and TRBJ2-7; D perhaps matches TRBD1 (6 bases). The CDR3 has 14 residues. Trimming took off 2 bases at V and 3 bases at J, with 12 bases between the two ends. The germline CDR1 and CDR2 sequences are SGDLS and YYNGEE.

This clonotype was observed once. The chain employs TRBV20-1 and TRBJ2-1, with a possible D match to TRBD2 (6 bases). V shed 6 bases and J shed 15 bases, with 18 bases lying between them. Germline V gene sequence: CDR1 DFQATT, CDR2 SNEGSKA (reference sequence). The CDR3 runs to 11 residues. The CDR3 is CSADRGTWPFF. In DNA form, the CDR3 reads TGCAGTGCAGACCGGGGGACCTGGCCGTTCTTC.

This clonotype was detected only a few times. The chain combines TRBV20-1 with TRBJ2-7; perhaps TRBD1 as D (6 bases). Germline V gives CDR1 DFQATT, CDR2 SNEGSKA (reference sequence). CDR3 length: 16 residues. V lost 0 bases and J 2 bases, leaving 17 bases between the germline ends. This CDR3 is CSARDLTGQLTYEQYF. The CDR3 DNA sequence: TGCAGTGCTAGAGATCTTACAGGGCAACTTACCTACGAGCAGTACTTC.

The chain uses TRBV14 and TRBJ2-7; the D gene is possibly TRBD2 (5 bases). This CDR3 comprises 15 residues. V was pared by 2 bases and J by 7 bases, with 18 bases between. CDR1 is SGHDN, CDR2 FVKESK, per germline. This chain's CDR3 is CASSQSGVGAREQYF. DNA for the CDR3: TGTGCCAGCAGCCAAAGTGGGGTGGGAGCGCGTGAGCAGTACTTC.

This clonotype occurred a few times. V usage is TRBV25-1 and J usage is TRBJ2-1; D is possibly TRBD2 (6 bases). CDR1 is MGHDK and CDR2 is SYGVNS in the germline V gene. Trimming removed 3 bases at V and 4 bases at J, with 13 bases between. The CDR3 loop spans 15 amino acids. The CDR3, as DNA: TGTGCCAGCAGTGAGGGGGGAGGCCTTTACAATGAGCAGTTCTTC. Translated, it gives CASSEGGGLYNEQFF.

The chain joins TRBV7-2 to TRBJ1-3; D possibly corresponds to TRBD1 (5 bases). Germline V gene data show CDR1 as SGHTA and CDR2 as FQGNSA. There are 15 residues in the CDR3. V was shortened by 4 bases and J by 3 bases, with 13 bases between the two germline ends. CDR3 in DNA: TGTGCCAGCAGCTCGCAGGGTCGGGATGGAAACACCATATATTTT. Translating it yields CASSSQGRDGNTIYF.

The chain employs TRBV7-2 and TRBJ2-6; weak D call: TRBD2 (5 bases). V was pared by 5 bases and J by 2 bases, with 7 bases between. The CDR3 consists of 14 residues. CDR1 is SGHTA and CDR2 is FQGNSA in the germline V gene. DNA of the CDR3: TGTGCCAGCAGCCTGAGGGCTGGGGCCAACGTCCTGACTTTC. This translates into CASSLRAGANVLTF.

The CDR3 DNA is TGTGCCACCAGCGAGAGGTGGGACACCGGGGAGCTGTTTTTT. This codes for CATSERWDTGELFF. The rearrangement links TRBV27 to TRBJ2-2; no firm D call. Germline CDR1 and CDR2: MNHEY and SMNVEV (reference sequence). V dropped 10 bases and J dropped 3 bases, with 15 bases sitting between them. The CDR3 is made up of 14 amino acids.

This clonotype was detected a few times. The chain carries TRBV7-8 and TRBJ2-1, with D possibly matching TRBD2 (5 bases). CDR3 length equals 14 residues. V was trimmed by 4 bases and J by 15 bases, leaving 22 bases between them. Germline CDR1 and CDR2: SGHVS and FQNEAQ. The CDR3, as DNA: TGTGCCAGCAGCTCTAGCATATGGACCGCGCCTCGGTTCTTC. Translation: CASSSSIWTAPRFF.

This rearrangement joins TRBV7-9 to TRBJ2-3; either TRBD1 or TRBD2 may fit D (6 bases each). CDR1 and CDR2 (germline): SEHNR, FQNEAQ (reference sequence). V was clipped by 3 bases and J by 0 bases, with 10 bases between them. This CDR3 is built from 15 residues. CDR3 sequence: CASSFSGASTDTQYF. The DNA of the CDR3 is TGTGCCAGCAGCTTCTCGGGGGCTAGCACAGATACGCAGTATTTT.

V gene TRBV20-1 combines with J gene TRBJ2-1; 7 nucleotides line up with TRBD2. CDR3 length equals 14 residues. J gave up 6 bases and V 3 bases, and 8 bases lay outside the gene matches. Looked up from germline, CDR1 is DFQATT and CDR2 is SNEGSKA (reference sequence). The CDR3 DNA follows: TGCAGTGCTAGTCCCAGCGGGATCCTCAATGAGCAGTTCTTC. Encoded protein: CSASPSGILNEQFF.

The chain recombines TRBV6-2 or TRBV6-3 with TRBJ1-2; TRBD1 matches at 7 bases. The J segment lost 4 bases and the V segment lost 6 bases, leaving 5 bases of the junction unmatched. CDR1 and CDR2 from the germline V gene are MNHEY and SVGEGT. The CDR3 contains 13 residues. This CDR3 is CASRVTGSYGYTF. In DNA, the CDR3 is TGTGCCAGCAGGGTGACAGGGTCCTATGGCTACACCTTC.